This T cell receptor (beta chain) is from a study of T cells in Graves' hyperthyroidism and ophthalmopathy. Study results and caveats: From stable hyperthyroidism, ophthalmopathy was separated by a 13 V-J model.

The length of the CDR3 is 15 residues. Germline trimming cut 4 bases from V and 6 bases from J; bases unmatched to any gene: 8. This clonotype was counted many times. Its target is unknown. Amplification of TCR beta CDR3 regions was performed using RNA transcripts as template. Carried out on the TCR CDR3, a first-round RT-PCR used the HTBI primer set. One entry per CDR3 protein, called by TCRdb with MiXCR from the multiplex PCR reads. This table has approximately 400,000 distinct CDR3 sequences, approximately 14% appearing once. Those patients with uncontrolled infection, other autoimmune disease, pregnancy or lactation were excluded. PBMCs stemmed from 8.5 to 10 ml fresh peripheral blood.

The chain carries TRBV12-3 or TRBV12-4 and TRBJ1-5; 8 nucleotides line up with TRBD1. The clonotype comes from a woman aged 18-30 years with Graves' hyperthyroidism. Sequencing was performed on blood. CDR3 region: CASSSSGGLGQPQHF. The CDR3 DNA reads as TGTGCCAGCAGTTCCTCAGGGGGCCTCGGTCAGCCCCAGCATTTT.